What follows describes a single T cell receptor (beta chain). This clone was seen a single time. Its antigen specificity is not known. It has no much larger one-base neighbor in the sample; base qualities were not kept. TCRbeta CDR3 regions were amplified from genomic DNA using the immunoSEQ Assay, a bias-controlled multiplex PCR. The study's own analysis went as follows. The number of nucleated cells in each sample was estimated by amplification of reference gene primers within the assay. To quantify the absolute abundance of each unique TCRbeta CDR3 rearrangement, sequence reads were collapsed and filtered. For each sample, productive Simpson clonality was calculated as the square root of Simpson's diversity index across productive rearrangements. The table was pulled from immuneACCESS by TCRdb, which kept in-frame rearrangements only. Such tables lose some clones; where checked, under half of the loss comes from unresolved V genes, and the rest has no known cause. D and trimming were read from the DNA, whereas the V and J calls and clone size are those reported in that table. This sample holds roughly 330,000 clones; about 83% were observed only once. About 1.2% of the sample is in the top ten clones.

The collaborating institutions used their own protocols to collect whole blood in K2EDTA tubes. For TCRbeta analysis, collaborators shipped samples in one of three forms: frozen whole blood, isolated PBMCs, or DNA extracted from either of those sample types. The data are from a study of blood T cell repertoires in COVID-19 (dated by TCRdb to 2019 to 2021). A note on the overall study: Samples from collaborators originated in the United States, Italy and Spain and spanned both the acute and convalescent phases of COVID-19. HLA class I and class II types, where available, came from metadata supplied by the sample provider rather than from assay-based typing. The repertoires were made available in a free public database intended to serve as a resource for research on the immune response to SARS-CoV-2. The sample metadata nearly always contained a de-identified subject ID, COVID-19 status, age in years and sex. Deeply sampled blood TCRbeta repertoires from subjects exposed to, actively infected with, or recovered from COVID-19 were included in the dataset. Samples came from the ongoing ImmuneRACE study (first 160 participants) plus 1,254 subjects from 6 global collaborators. The prospective study material was composed of cDNA or gDNA derived from T cells, B-cell-depleted T cells, or PBMCs.

Study-wide conclusions, independent of this receptor: How much clinical and demographic metadata was included differed by source and by participant, and the metadata was provided uncurated.

CDR1 SGHRS and CDR2 YFSETQ were looked up in the germline V gene. The V end gives up 2 bases and the J end 0 bases, leaving 7 bases in the junction not matched to a gene. The CDR3 runs 16 amino acids, cysteine and phenylalanine included. Here the CDR3 DNA is all that survives: 48 bases in frame from base 1. The sequence joins TRBV5-1 to TRBJ1-1; TRBD1 lines up with 7 middle nucleotides. Sequencing was carried out using peripheral blood. The TCR was taken from a woman between 50 and 59 years old with acute or convalescent COVID-19. The CDR3 sequence is CASSFTAGQLNTEAFF. The DNA sequence is given as TGCGCCAGCAGCTTTACGGCGGGACAGCTGAACACTGAAGCTTTCTTT.